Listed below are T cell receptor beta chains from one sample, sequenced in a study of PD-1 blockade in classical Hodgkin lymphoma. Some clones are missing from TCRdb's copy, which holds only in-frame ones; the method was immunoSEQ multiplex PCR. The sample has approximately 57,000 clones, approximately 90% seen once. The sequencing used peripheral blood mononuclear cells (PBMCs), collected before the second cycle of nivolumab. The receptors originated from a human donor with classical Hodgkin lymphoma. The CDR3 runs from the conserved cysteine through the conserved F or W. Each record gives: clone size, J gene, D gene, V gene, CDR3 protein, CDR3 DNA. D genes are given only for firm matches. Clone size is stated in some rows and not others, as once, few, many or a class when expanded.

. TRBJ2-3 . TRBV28 CASSPRGRLADTQYF TGTGCCAGCAGTCCCCGGGGCAGATTGGCAGATACGCAGTATTTT
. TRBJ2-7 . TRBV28 CASTPLESSYEQYF TGTGCCAGCACCCCACTTGAGAGCTCCTACGAGCAGTACTTC
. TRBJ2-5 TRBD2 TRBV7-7 CAAGGAVGETQYF TGTGCCGCGGGGGGGGCCGTCGGAGAGACCCAGTACTTC
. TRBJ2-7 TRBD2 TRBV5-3 CARSLVRTSGSYEQYF TGTGCCAGAAGCTTGGTACGGACTAGCGGGAGTTACGAGCAGTACTTC
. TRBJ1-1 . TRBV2 CASTLGGNTEAFF TGTGCCAGCACCTTAGGGGGGAACACTGAAGCTTTCTTT
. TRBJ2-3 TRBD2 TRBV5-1 CASSAVLAGGPTDTQYF TGCGCCAGCAGCGCAGTTTTAGCGGGGGGGCCCACAGATACGCAGTATTTT
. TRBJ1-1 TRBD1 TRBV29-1 CSATGVNTEAFF TGCAGCGCAACAGGGGTGAACACTGAAGCTTTCTTT
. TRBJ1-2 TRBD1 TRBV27 CASSNNDRGRSGYTF TGTGCCAGCAGCAATAATGACAGGGGGCGATCTGGCTACACCTTC
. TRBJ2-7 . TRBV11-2 CASRRESRDEQYF TGTGCCAGCAGGCGGGAAAGCCGGGACGAGCAGTACTTC
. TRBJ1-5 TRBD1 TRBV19 CASSIETGIGQPQHF TGTGCCAGTAGTATCGAGACAGGGATTGGTCAGCCCCAGCATTTT
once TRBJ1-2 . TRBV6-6 CATRGEPNYGYTF TGTGCCACGAGGGGGGAACCCAACTATGGCTACACCTTC
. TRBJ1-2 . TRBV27 CASSWSGQSANYGYTF TGTGCCAGCAGTTGGTCTGGACAGTCAGCTAACTACGGCTACACCTTC
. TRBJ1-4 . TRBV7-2 CASSPSRGEKLFF TGTGCCAGCAGCCCGAGTCGGGGGGAAAAACTGTTTTTT
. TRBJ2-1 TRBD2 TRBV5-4 CASSLVSGVNNEQFF TGTGCCAGCAGCTTGGTAAGCGGGGTAAACAATGAGCAGTTCTTC
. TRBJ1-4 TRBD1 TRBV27 CASSGGTGAPKLFF TGTGCCAGCAGTGGAGGGACAGGGGCTCCAAAACTGTTTTTT
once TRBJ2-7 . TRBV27 CASSSGGHGIYEQYF TGTGCCAGCAGTTCTGGGGGACATGGGATCTACGAGCAGTACTTC
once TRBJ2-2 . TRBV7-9 CASSFRSGVAGELFF TGTGCCAGCAGCTTCCGGTCGGGGGTGGCCGGGGAGCTGTTTTTT
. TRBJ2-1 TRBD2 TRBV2 CARATSGSYNEQFF TGTGCCAGGGCCACTAGCGGTTCCTACAATGAGCAGTTCTTC
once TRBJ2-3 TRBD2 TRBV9 CASSVATSGRFADTQYF TGTGCCAGCAGCGTAGCGACTAGCGGGAGGTTCGCAGATACGCAGTATTTT
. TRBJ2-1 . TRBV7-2 CATVAARWPYNEQFF TGTGCCACTGTAGCGGCCCGGTGGCCCTACAATGAGCAGTTCTTC
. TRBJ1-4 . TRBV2 CASSERGSGRNEKLFF TGTGCCAGCAGTGAAAGGGGGTCGGGTCGAAATGAAAAACTGTTTTTT
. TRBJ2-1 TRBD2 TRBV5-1 CASSPGLAGDTYNEQFF TGCGCCAGCAGCCCGGGACTAGCGGGGGACACCTACAATGAGCAGTTCTTC
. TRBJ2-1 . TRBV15 CATSGGYNEQFF TGTGCCACCAGCGGGGGATACAATGAGCAGTTCTTC